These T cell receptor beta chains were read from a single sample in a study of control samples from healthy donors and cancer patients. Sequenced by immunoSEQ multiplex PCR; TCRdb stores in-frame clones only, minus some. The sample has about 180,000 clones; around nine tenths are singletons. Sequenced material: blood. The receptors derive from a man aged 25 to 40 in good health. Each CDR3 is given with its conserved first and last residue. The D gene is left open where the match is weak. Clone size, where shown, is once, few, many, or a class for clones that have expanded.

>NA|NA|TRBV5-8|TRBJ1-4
CASSWGSITNEKLFF
TGTGCCAGCAGTTGGGGGTCGATAACTAATGAAAAACTGTTTTTT
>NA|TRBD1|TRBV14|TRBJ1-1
CASSQVPGAGGTEAFF
TGTGCCAGCAGCCAAGTTCCAGGGGCAGGGGGCACTGAAGCTTTCTTT
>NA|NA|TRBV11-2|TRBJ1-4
CASSLGVGSIYEKLFF
TGTGCCAGCAGCTTAGGGGTAGGATCTATTTATGAAAAACTGTTTTTT
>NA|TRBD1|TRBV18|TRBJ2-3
CASSPLRDRGSITDTQYF
TGTGCCAGCTCACCCCTCCGGGACAGGGGGTCTATCACAGATACGCAGTATTTT
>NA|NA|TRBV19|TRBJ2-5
CASSIDRGLSTQYF
TGTGCCAGTAGTATAGACCGGGGGTTGTCGACCCAGTACTTC
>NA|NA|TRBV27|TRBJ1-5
CASSLSAGSNQPQHF
TGTGCCAGCAGTTTATCGGCAGGGAGCAATCAGCCCCAGCATTTT
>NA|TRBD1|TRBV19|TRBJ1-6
CASSAGWGGQDNSPLHF
TGTGCCAGTAGTGCGGGATGGGGGGGACAGGACAATTCACCCCTCCACTTT
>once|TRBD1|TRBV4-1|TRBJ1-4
CASSQGDREYEKLFF
TGCGCCAGCAGCCAAGGGGACAGGGAATACGAAAAACTGTTTTTT
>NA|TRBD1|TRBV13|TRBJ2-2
CASSPDGPFGQGMDTGELFF
TGTGCCAGCAGCCCCGACGGACCGTTTGGACAGGGGATGGACACCGGGGAGCTGTTTTTT
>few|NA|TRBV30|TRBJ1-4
CAWKRIQGGEKLFF
TGTGCCTGGAAAAGAATACAGGGTGGCGAAAAACTGTTTTTT
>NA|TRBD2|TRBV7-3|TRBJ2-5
CASSPSGRVETQYF
TGTGCCAGCAGCCCCAGCGGGAGGGTGGAGACCCAGTACTTC
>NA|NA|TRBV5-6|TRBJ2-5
CASSLLGDKGETQYF
TGTGCCAGCAGCTTGTTGGGCGACAAGGGAGAGACCCAGTACTTC
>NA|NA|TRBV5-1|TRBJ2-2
CASSLGGTLTGELFF
TGCGCCAGCAGCTTGGGCGGGACTCTCACCGGGGAGCTGTTTTTT